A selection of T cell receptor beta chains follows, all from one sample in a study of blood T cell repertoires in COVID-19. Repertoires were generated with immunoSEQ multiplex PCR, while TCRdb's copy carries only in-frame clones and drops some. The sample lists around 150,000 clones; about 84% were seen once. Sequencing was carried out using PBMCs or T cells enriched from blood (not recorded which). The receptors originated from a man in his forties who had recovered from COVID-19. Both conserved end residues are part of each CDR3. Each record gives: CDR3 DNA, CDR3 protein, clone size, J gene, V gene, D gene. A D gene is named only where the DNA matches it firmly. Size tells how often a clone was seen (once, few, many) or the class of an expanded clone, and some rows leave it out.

CDR3 DNA: TGTGCCAGCAGCTTCCGTCGTGAGGGAACAACCCAGTTCTTC; CDR3 protein: CASSFRREGTTQFF; clone size: .; J gene: TRBJ2-1; V gene: TRBV5-4; D gene: .
CDR3 DNA: TGTGCCAGTCGGGACAGAGATTCACCCCTCCACTTT; CDR3 protein: CASRDRDSPLHF; clone size: .; J gene: TRBJ1-6; V gene: TRBV6-5; D gene: TRBD1
CDR3 DNA: TGCGCCAGCAGCCTTTTGCGATCCGGGGAGCTGTTTTTT; CDR3 protein: CASSLLRSGELFF; clone size: .; J gene: TRBJ2-2; V gene: TRBV5-1; D gene: .
CDR3 DNA: TGTGCCAGCAGCGTCTACAGGGGACACTACACCTTC; CDR3 protein: CASSVYRGHYTF; clone size: once; J gene: TRBJ1-2; V gene: TRBV9; D gene: TRBD1
CDR3 DNA: TGTGCCAGTAGTATACAGGGTTACACCGGGGAGCTGTTTTTT; CDR3 protein: CASSIQGYTGELFF; clone size: .; J gene: TRBJ2-2; V gene: TRBV19; D gene: .
CDR3 DNA: TGTGCCAAACTAGCGGGGGAGACCGGGGAGCTGTTTTTT; CDR3 protein: CAKLAGETGELFF; clone size: .; J gene: TRBJ2-2; V gene: TRBV2; D gene: TRBD2
CDR3 DNA: TGTGCCAGCAGCTTGGCCCCACTAGCGGGCCTTGAGCAGTTCTTC; CDR3 protein: CASSLAPLAGLEQFF; clone size: .; J gene: TRBJ2-1; V gene: TRBV5-6; D gene: TRBD2
CDR3 DNA: TGTGCCAGCAAACGTAGCGGGGGGGCCTTTAGGACAGATACGCAGTATTTT; CDR3 protein: CASKRSGGAFRTDTQYF; clone size: .; J gene: TRBJ2-3; V gene: TRBV2; D gene: TRBD2
CDR3 DNA: TGTGCCTGGAGTGGGACAGGGACGAACACTGAAGCTTTCTTT; CDR3 protein: CAWSGTGTNTEAFF; clone size: .; J gene: TRBJ1-1; V gene: TRBV30; D gene: TRBD1
CDR3 DNA: TGTGCCAGCAGTCTCGACGGGAACTATGGCTACACCTTC; CDR3 protein: CASSLDGNYGYTF; clone size: .; J gene: TRBJ1-2; V gene: TRBV9; D gene: .
CDR3 DNA: TGTGCCAGCACCCCTAGAAGGACAGGGGGGAACCTTCAGTACTTC; CDR3 protein: CASTPRRTGGNLQYF; clone size: .; J gene: TRBJ2-4; V gene: TRBV6-5; D gene: TRBD1
CDR3 DNA: TGTGCCAGCAGCTTGAGGGGAACCACAGATACGCAGTATTTT; CDR3 protein: CASSLRGTTDTQYF; clone size: .; J gene: TRBJ2-3; V gene: TRBV5-4; D gene: .
CDR3 DNA: TGTGCCTGGGTTCGGGGGAGCGGGGAGACCCAGTACTTC; CDR3 protein: CAWVRGSGETQYF; clone size: .; J gene: TRBJ2-5; V gene: TRBV30; D gene: .
CDR3 DNA: TGTGCCAGCAGTTCGCGGGGGCCGGGGAAGCCCCAGCATTTT; CDR3 protein: CASSSRGPGKPQHF; clone size: .; J gene: TRBJ1-5; V gene: TRBV6-9; D gene: .
CDR3 DNA: TGTGCCAGCAGCCTACAGGGGGCGGTGGGCTACACCTTC; CDR3 protein: CASSLQGAVGYTF; clone size: once; J gene: TRBJ1-2; V gene: TRBV6-5; D gene: TRBD1
CDR3 DNA: TGTGCCAGAACTTCACCCCCAAACACCGGGGAGCTGTTTTTT; CDR3 protein: CARTSPPNTGELFF; clone size: .; J gene: TRBJ2-2; V gene: TRBV19; D gene: .
CDR3 DNA: TGTGCCAGCAGCGCCCGTAGCGGGGGGGCCGGCGGCACAGATACGCAGTATTTT; CDR3 protein: CASSARSGGAGGTDTQYF; clone size: .; J gene: TRBJ2-3; V gene: TRBV9; D gene: TRBD2
CDR3 DNA: TGTGCCAGTAGTATACCAGGGGCCCGGAACACTGAAGCTTTCTTT; CDR3 protein: CASSIPGARNTEAFF; clone size: many; J gene: TRBJ1-1; V gene: TRBV19; D gene: .
CDR3 DNA: TGTGCCTGGAGTGCTGCACAGGGAGACACAGATACGCAGTATTTT; CDR3 protein: CAWSAAQGDTDTQYF; clone size: .; J gene: TRBJ2-3; V gene: TRBV30; D gene: .
CDR3 DNA: TGTGCCAGCTTACAGGGCTTTGCCGAAGCTTTCTTT; CDR3 protein: CASLQGFAEAFF; clone size: .; J gene: TRBJ1-1; V gene: TRBV12-3/TRBV12-4; D gene: .
CDR3 DNA: TGTGCCAGCCGGGGAATCTCCTACGAGCAGTACTTC; CDR3 protein: CASRGISYEQYF; clone size: .; J gene: TRBJ2-7; V gene: TRBV12-3/TRBV12-4; D gene: .
CDR3 DNA: TGTGCCAGCAGCTTGTATGGAGTGACAGCGAACACTGAAGCTTTCTTT; CDR3 protein: CASSLYGVTANTEAFF; clone size: .; J gene: TRBJ1-1; V gene: TRBV5-8; D gene: .
CDR3 DNA: TGTGCCAGACTGGACAGGGTGAACACCGGGGAGCTGTTTTTT; CDR3 protein: CARLDRVNTGELFF; clone size: .; J gene: TRBJ2-2; V gene: TRBV2; D gene: TRBD1
CDR3 DNA: TGCGCCAGCAGCGACACCGCCGGAAACACCATATATTTT; CDR3 protein: CASSDTAGNTIYF; clone size: .; J gene: TRBJ1-3; V gene: TRBV5-1; D gene: .